The 21 T cell receptor beta chains presented below share a single source sample, sequenced in a study of graft-versus-host responses after intestinal transplantation. Intraepithelial and lamina propria lymphocytes were freed from processed graft tissue. The assay was immunoSEQ multiplex PCR, and TCRdb's table has in-frame clones only and misses some. This sample has 12,000 to 15,000 clones; 70% to 85% occur once, and the top ten carry roughly 7%. Sequencing used ileum tissue, obtained 16 days after intestinal transplant. Every receptor here comes from a human patient who received an intestinal transplant, so some T cells may come from the graft donor.

The rearrangement joins TRBV29-1 to TRBJ1-1; D is perhaps TRBD1 (5 bases). Trimming cost V 4 bases and J 4 bases, with 7 bases left between them. Germline CDR1 is SQVTM and CDR2 is ANQGSEA. The CDR3 totals 11 residues. The CDR3 spells CSVAGVTEAFF. CDR3 DNA: TGCAGCGTTGCGGGGGTCACTGAAGCTTTCTTT.

The CDR3 coding sequence is TGTGCCAGCAGCTTAGCTACGGGTCCTCTTTACACCGGGGAGCTGTTTTTT. Amino acid sequence: CASSLATGPLYTGELFF. The rearrangement joins TRBV11-3 to TRBJ2-2; D remains unclear. From germline, CDR1 is SGHNT and CDR2 YENEEA. The ends were cut back, 1 base at V and 3 bases at J, with 15 bases in the middle. This CDR3 comprises 17 residues.

The rearrangement uses TRBV5-1 and TRBJ2-3; 11 positions agree with TRBD2. V lost 5 bases to trimming and J lost 4 bases; unmatched junction nucleotides: 0. Per germline, CDR1 SGHRS and CDR2 YFSETQ. The CDR3 length is 13 residues. CDR3 sequence: CASRLAGADTQYF. CDR3 nucleotides: TGCGCCAGCAGACTAGCGGGAGCAGATACGCAGTATTTT. The full variable domain, in which reference TRBV5-1 and TRBJ2-3 provide the parts outside the CDR3, is KAGVTQTPRYLIKTRGQQVTLSCSPISGHRSVSWYQQTPGQGLQFLFEYFSETQRNKGNFPGRFSGRQFSNSRSEMNVSTLELGDSALYLCASRLAGADTQYFGPGTRLTVL.

The J gene is TRBJ1-3, the V gene TRBV13; 7 bases align to TRBD1. The CDR3 runs to 16 residues. J lost 3 bases, V lost 5 bases, and 10 bases had no gene match. Germline-derived CDR1 and CDR2 are PRHDT and FYEKMQ (reference sequence). The CDR3 DNA reads TGTGCCAGCAGCCGGAATCCTGGGACAGTTGGAAACACCATATATTTT. Translating gives CASSRNPGTVGNTIYF.

The chain links TRBV30 to TRBJ2-1, with TRBD2 identical over 7 bases. The CDR3 covers 16 residues. V lost 3 bases and J lost 0; bases outside the gene matches: 8. Germline assignment: CDR1 GTSNPN and CDR2 SVGIG (reference sequence). The CDR3 loop is CAWSPLASRSYNEQFF. The CDR3 nucleotides are TGTGCCTGGAGCCCACTAGCGTCCCGCTCCTACAATGAGCAGTTCTTC. Supplemented by reference TRBV30 and TRBJ2-1, the full variable domain reads SQTIHQWPATLVQPVGSPLSLECTVEGTSNPNLYWYRQAAGRGLQLLFYSVGIGQISSEVPQNLSASRPQDRQFILSSKKLLLSDSGFYLCAWSPLASRSYNEQFFGPGTRLTVL.

V is TRBV15 and J is TRBJ1-1; D might be TRBD1 (5 bases). CDR3 length: 17 amino acids. V was shortened by 3 bases and J by 1 base, with 18 bases between the two germline ends. CDR1 is LNHNV, CDR2 YYDKDF, per germline (reference sequence). Written as DNA, the CDR3 is TGTGCCACCAGCAGGATCCCATGGGGGGGAGAGAACACTGAAGCTTTCTTT. This sequence encodes CATSRIPWGGENTEAFF.

The V call is TRBV5-1, the J call TRBJ1-5; 7 nucleotides align to TRBD1. The germline CDR1 and CDR2 sequences are SGHRS and YFSETQ. J was trimmed by 3 bases and V by 3 bases; bases with no gene match: 3. CDR3 length: 14 residues. This CDR3 reads CASSSGQFNQPQHF. CDR3 bases: TGCGCCAGCAGCTCGGGACAGTTCAATCAGCCCCAGCATTTT.

The CDR3: CASSSFRVIYEQYF. In nucleotides, the CDR3 is TGTGCCAGCAGTTCATTCAGGGTCATCTACGAGCAGTACTTC. The chain links TRBV28 to TRBJ2-7; a possible D gene is TRBD1 (5 bases). V was clipped by 4 bases and J by 3 bases, with 13 bases between them. In germline, CDR1 is MDHEN, CDR2 SYDVKM. The CDR3 has 14 amino acids.

V is TRBV2 and J is TRBJ2-1; TRBD1 matches at 9 bases. The CDR3 contains 16 residues. Trimming removed 4 bases from V and 0 bases from J; junction bases left unmatched: 4. Germline CDR1 SNHLY, CDR2 FYNNEI. The CDR3 nucleotides are TGTGCCAGCAGTGCCGGGACAGGGAGCTCCTACAATGAGCAGTTCTTC. It specifies CASSAGTGSSYNEQFF.

V gene TRBV25-1 combines with J gene TRBJ1-1, with 8 positions matching TRBD1. The trim removed 2 bases at V and 1 base at J, leaving 3 bases unmatched. The CDR3 extends over 15 amino acids. Looked up from germline, CDR1 is MGHDK and CDR2 is SYGVNS. In DNA, the CDR3 is TGTGCCAGCAGTGAAAGCGGGACAGGGAACACTGAAGCTTTCTTT. This sequence encodes CASSESGTGNTEAFF.

The J gene is TRBJ1-1, the V gene TRBV7-6, with D tentatively TRBD1 (5 bases). Trimming cost V 2 bases and J 0 bases, with 13 bases left between them. CDR1 and CDR2 (germline): SGHVS, FNYEAQ. This CDR3 has 16 amino acids. The CDR3 loop reads CASSLLGGGVNTEAFF. The CDR3 coding sequence is TGTGCCAGCAGCTTATTGGGTGGGGGGGTGAACACTGAAGCTTTCTTT.

This sequence joins TRBV7-2 and TRBJ2-1, with 11 bases aligning to TRBD2. V lost 1 base to trimming and J lost 6 bases; unmatched junction nucleotides: 8. Germline V gives CDR1 SGHTA, CDR2 FQGNSA. The CDR3 sequence is 17 residues long. The CDR3 is CASSLVGRGLAGNEQFF. The CDR3 DNA reads as TGTGCCAGCAGCTTAGTAGGGAGAGGACTAGCGGGCAATGAGCAGTTCTTC.

This sequence joins TRBV25-1 and TRBJ1-4; weak D call: TRBD1 (6 bases). CDR3 length equals 15 residues. Germline CDR1 is MGHDK and CDR2 is SYGVNS. Trimming cost V 7 bases and J 3 bases, with 15 bases left between them. The CDR3 DNA reads TGTGCCAGCACCACACCAGGGGTGGCTAATGAAAAACTGTTTTTT. Translating it yields CASTTPGVANEKLFF.

The chain recombines TRBV6-1 with TRBJ2-7; no reliable D call. The ends were cut back, 2 bases at V and 3 bases at J, with 14 bases in the middle. Germline CDR1 MNHNS, CDR2 SASEGT. The CDR3 is made up of 15 amino acids. CDR3 residues: CASSEFPVASYEQYF. DNA for the CDR3: TGTGCCAGCAGTGAATTCCCCGTAGCCAGCTACGAGCAGTACTTC.

The J gene is TRBJ2-1, the V gene TRBV5-8; D perhaps matches TRBD2 (6 bases). The CDR3 spans 14 residues. CDR1 is SGHTS, CDR2 YDEGEE, per germline. V was pared by 3 bases and J by 2 bases, with 9 bases between. The CDR3 loop is CASSYPGAYNEQFF. The CDR3 bases are TGTGCCAGCAGCTACCCGGGGGCCTACAATGAGCAGTTCTTC.

This sequence joins TRBV4-1 and TRBJ2-2; TRBD2 matches at 12 bases. The ends lost 4 bases at V and 6 bases at J; junction bases unmatched: 9. The CDR3 runs 17 residues. Looked up from germline, CDR1 is MGHRA and CDR2 is YSYEKL. This CDR3 is CASSLRASGGGAGELFF. The CDR3 coding sequence is TGCGCCAGCAGCCTTAGGGCTAGCGGGGGGGGTGCCGGGGAGCTGTTTTTT.

This clone was counted between two and nine times. The gene calls are TRBV5-5 and TRBJ1-6; maybe TRBD1 (6 bases). Germline V lookup: CDR1 SGHKS, CDR2 YYEKEE (reference sequence). The CDR3 totals 12 residues. V lost 2 bases, J lost 10 bases, and 7 bases lay in between. The CDR3 DNA reads as TGTGCCAGCAGCTTACAGGGATCACCCCTCCACTTT. It encodes CASSLQGSPLHF.

This clone has only a few counts. This chain uses TRBV6-1 with TRBJ2-7; possibly TRBD1 for D (5 bases). The length of the CDR3 is 14 residues. Germline CDR1 reads MNHNS; CDR2 reads SASEGT. With 2 bases removed from V and 4 bases from J, the gap between germline ends came to 12 bases. The CDR3 nucleotides read TGTGCCAGCAGTGAACTGGGGCCGAAATACGAGCAGTACTTC. Amino acid sequence: CASSELGPKYEQYF.

The J gene is TRBJ2-7, the V gene TRBV2; D might be TRBD1 (5 bases). The germline CDR1 and CDR2 sequences are SNHLY and FYNNEI. V was pared by 6 bases and J by 1 base, with 7 bases between. The CDR3 totals 12 residues. The CDR3 loop is CASRTDSYEQYF. The CDR3 DNA follows: TGTGCCAGCAGGACAGATTCCTACGAGCAGTACTTC.

This clone is a singleton in its sample. J is TRBJ2-7 and V is TRBV6-1; D ambiguous. Germline V gene data show CDR1 as MNHNS and CDR2 as SASEGT. The CDR3 contains 13 residues. Trimming took 4 bases from V and 3 from J, leaving 10 bases between them. The CDR3 reads CASSVGADYEQYF. For the CDR3, the DNA is TGTGCCAGCAGTGTGGGCGCAGACTACGAGCAGTACTTC.

V and J are TRBV5-8 and TRBJ2-1, with TRBD2 matching over 10 bases. Germline V gene sequence: CDR1 SGHTS, CDR2 YDEGEE. The CDR3 is 20 amino acids. V was clipped by 2 bases and J by 0 bases; unmatched bases: 14. CDR3 residues: CASSFLASGGFWSSYNEQFF. CDR3 nucleotide sequence: TGTGCCAGCAGCTTTTTGGCTAGCGGGGGTTTCTGGAGCTCCTACAATGAGCAGTTCTTC. The complete variable domain, with remaining parts taken from reference TRBV5-8 and TRBJ2-1, reads EAGVTQSPTHLIKTRGQQATLRCSPISGHTSVYWYQQALGLGLQFLLWYDEGEERNRGNFPPRFSGRQFPNYSSELNVNALELEDSALYLCASSFLASGGFWSSYNEQFFGPGTRLTVL.